These 30 T cell receptor beta chains were sequenced from one sample in a study of monozygotic twins with inflammatory bowel disease. Using the 5' RACE reads, TCRdb records one entry per CDR3 protein without DNA. The table for this sample gives about 160,000 distinct CDR3 sequences. The sample comprised blood. The source is a human donor with ulcerative colitis or Crohn's disease, or a healthy co-twin of an affected twin (not recorded which).

This rearrangement joins TRBV10-3 to TRBJ1-1; TCRdb returns TRBD1, unconfirmable since there is no DNA. The CDR3 is 13 residues long. The germline CDR1 and CDR2 sequences are ENHRY and SYGVKD. The CDR3 sequence is CAISESLQGGAFF.

The gene calls are TRBV11-1 and TRBJ2-1. This CDR3 contains 13 residues. Germline CDR1 and CDR2: SGHAT and FQDESV (reference sequence). The CDR3 loop is CASSLTAYNEQFF.

The chain employs TRBV20-1 and TRBJ2-1; TCRdb gives TRBD2 as the D gene, but with no DNA this cannot be confirmed. The CDR3 runs to 14 residues. Germline values: CDR1 DFQATT, CDR2 SNEGSKA (reference sequence). The CDR3 loop is CSASSREPYNEQFF.

The chain carries TRBV7-2 and TRBJ2-3; TCRdb returns TRBD1, unconfirmable since there is no DNA. The CDR3 is made up of 14 amino acids. Per the germline V gene, CDR1 is SGHTA and CDR2 is FQGNSA. Here the CDR3 reads CASSGQGGTDTQYF.

The chain links TRBV10-3 to TRBJ2-5; TCRdb proposes TRBD1, but this gene call is untestable without DNA. The CDR3 length is 15 residues. Germline V CDR1 and CDR2: ENHRY, SYGVKD. This CDR3 is CAISEPGQFQETQYF.

This chain connects TRBV5-1 to TRBJ2-5; TCRdb picks TRBD1, but there is no DNA to check that call. The CDR3 totals 14 residues. From germline, CDR1 is SGHRS and CDR2 YFSETQ. CDR3 in amino acids: CASSSGTVKETQYF.

The V call is TRBV20-1, the J call TRBJ2-5; the D call of TRBD1 rests on TCRdb alone, since no DNA is present to check it. CDR3 length: 13 residues. Germline CDR1 and CDR2: DFQATT and SNEGSKA (reference sequence). CDR3 amino acids: CSARDRGRETQYF.

This rearrangement joins TRBV20-1 to TRBJ2-2. Germline CDR1 and CDR2: DFQATT and SNEGSKA (reference sequence). This CDR3 region has 14 residues. This CDR3 is CSARLDLNTGELFF.

V is TRBV7-9 and J is TRBJ2-3; TCRdb's D gene call, TRBD1, goes unchecked for lack of DNA. This CDR3 has 16 residues. From germline, CDR1 is SEHNR and CDR2 FQNEAQ (reference sequence). CDR3 protein: CASSDLTGVPPHTQYF. Filled out from reference TRBV7-9 and TRBJ2-3, the complete variable domain reads DTGVSQNPRHKITKRGQNVTFRCDPISEHNRLYWYRQTLGQGPEFLTYFQNEAQLEKSRLLSDRFSAERPKGSFSTLEIQRTEQGDSAMYLCASSDLTGVPPHTQYFGPGTRLTVL.

The V and J genes are TRBV25-1 and TRBJ1-4. Germline V gene lookup returns CDR1 MGHDK and CDR2 SYGVNS. The CDR3 runs 13 residues. CDR3: CASSDLWEGKLFF.

This chain joins TRBV7-8 and TRBJ2-7; TCRdb designates TRBD2, a call that cannot be tested without DNA. Germline values: CDR1 SGHVS, CDR2 FQNEAQ. The CDR3 totals 13 residues. CDR3: CASSIGLTYEQYF.

The chain combines TRBV2 with TRBJ2-1; TCRdb calls TRBD2, which cannot be checked without DNA. Germline lookup yields CDR1 SNHLY and CDR2 FYNNEI. The CDR3 sequence is 16 residues long. This CDR3 is CASSGPSIVRDNEQFF. Using reference TRBV2 and TRBJ2-1 for the parts outside the CDR3, the full variable domain is EPEVTQTPSHQVTQMGQEVILRCVPISNHLYFYWYRQILGQKVEFLVSFYNNEISEKSEIFDDQFSVERPDGSNFTLKIRSTKLEDSAMYFCASSGPSIVRDNEQFFGPGTRLTVL.

CDR3 loop: CSARVIDSYEQYF. The V and J genes are TRBV20-1 and TRBJ2-7. The CDR3 totals 13 residues. Germline V lookup: CDR1 DFQATT, CDR2 SNEGSKA (reference sequence).

The chain joins TRBV30 to TRBJ1-2. Germline CDR1 and CDR2: GTSNPN and SVGIG (reference sequence). This CDR3 comprises 13 residues. The CDR3 sequence: CAWEYSQGYGYTF.

This chain links TRBV15 with TRBJ2-2; the D call from TCRdb, TRBD2, cannot be confirmed without DNA. The CDR3 runs 13 residues. Germline assignment: CDR1 LNHNV and CDR2 YYDKDF (reference sequence). This chain's CDR3 is CATRQGPTGELFF.

The genes are TRBV6-2 or TRBV6-3 and TRBJ2-2; TCRdb's assignment of TRBD1 cannot be checked, as there is no DNA. There are 16 residues in the CDR3. CDR1 is MNHEY and CDR2 is SVGEGT in the germline V gene. The CDR3 region is CASSGRTGESTGELFF.

This chain joins TRBV19 and TRBJ2-3; the D call of TRBD2 rests on TCRdb alone, since no DNA is present to check it. This CDR3 region has 15 residues. The germline V gene has CDR1 LNHDA and CDR2 SQIVND (reference sequence). The CDR3: CASSIGLAGWDTQYF.

This rearrangement joins TRBV6-1 to TRBJ2-1. The CDR3 loop spans 15 amino acids. CDR1 and CDR2 from the germline V gene are MNHNS and SASEGT. The CDR3 spells CASSESPSSYNEQFF.

The V call is TRBV7-2, the J call TRBJ2-7. This CDR3 is built from 15 residues. Per the germline V gene, CDR1 is SGHTA and CDR2 is FQGNSA. CDR3 amino acids: CASSLAGRDSGEQYF.

CDR3 sequence reads: CASSSRVAGGPLVEQFF. The rearrangement joins TRBV18 to TRBJ2-1; TCRdb's D call of TRBD2 is untestable without DNA. CDR1 is KGHSH and CDR2 is LQKENI in the germline V gene. This CDR3 contains 17 residues.

The V and J genes are TRBV5-4 and TRBJ2-1; TCRdb reports TRBD2, a call that lacks DNA to check it against. The germline V gene has CDR1 SGHNT and CDR2 YYREEE (reference sequence). This CDR3 has 15 residues. The CDR3: CASSVPAGGKNEQFF.

The V call is TRBV6-2 or TRBV6-3, the J call TRBJ1-1; TCRdb's assignment of TRBD1 cannot be checked, as there is no DNA. Germline loops: CDR1 MNHEY, CDR2 SVGEGT. The length of the CDR3 is 17 residues. Here the CDR3 reads CASSYSILQGLNTEAFF.

The V gene is TRBV20-1, the J gene TRBJ1-2; as DNA is missing, the TRBD1 call by TCRdb cannot be tested. This CDR3 is built from 11 residues. The germline V gene encodes CDR1 DFQATT and CDR2 SNEGSKA (reference sequence). Here the CDR3 reads CSARETGSYTF.

This chain uses TRBV10-2 with TRBJ1-6; as DNA is missing, the TRBD1 call by TCRdb cannot be tested. CDR3 length equals 17 residues. Germline V gene sequence: CDR1 WSHSY, CDR2 SAAADI. This CDR3 is CASSGDSDSSYNSPLHF.

This rearrangement joins TRBV9 to TRBJ2-7; TCRdb gives TRBD2 as the D gene, but with no DNA this cannot be confirmed. The CDR3 totals 13 residues. Germline assignment: CDR1 SGDLS and CDR2 YYNGEE. CDR3 sequence: CASSFGLAGEQYF.

The chain joins TRBV5-6 to TRBJ2-3. The germline V gene has CDR1 SGHDT and CDR2 YYEEEE. The CDR3 length is 14 residues. CDR3 sequence reads: CASSLGEGTDTQYF.

The rearrangement joins TRBV4-3 to TRBJ2-3; TCRdb proposes TRBD2, but this gene call is untestable without DNA. Germline CDR1 and CDR2: LGHNA and YSLEER. The CDR3 loop spans 16 amino acids. The CDR3 sequence is CASSQDMGGLSDTQYF.

The J gene is TRBJ2-2, the V gene TRBV5-1; TCRdb's D gene call, TRBD1, goes unchecked for lack of DNA. This CDR3 contains 15 residues. CDR1 is SGHRS and CDR2 is YFSETQ in the germline V gene. CDR3 amino acids: CASSPRYIRTGELFF.

The V and J genes are TRBV5-6 and TRBJ2-7; TCRdb's D gene call, TRBD1, goes unchecked for lack of DNA. This CDR3 has 14 residues. In germline, CDR1 is SGHDT, CDR2 YYEEEE. The CDR3 sequence is CASSGDRVKDEQYF.

This sequence joins TRBV5-1 and TRBJ2-2; lacking DNA, the TRBD1 call made by TCRdb goes unchecked. There are 16 residues in the CDR3. Looked up from germline, CDR1 is SGHRS and CDR2 is YFSETQ. The CDR3: CASYEDGLGGTGELFF.